What follows are 4 T cell receptor beta chains derived from one specimen sequenced in a study of monozygotic twins with inflammatory bowel disease. One entry per CDR3 protein, without DNA, is what TCRdb gives after re-calling the 5' RACE reads. This table holds hundreds of thousands of distinct CDR3 sequences. Sequenced input: blood. The receptors were gathered from a human donor with ulcerative colitis or Crohn's disease, or a healthy co-twin of an affected twin (not recorded which).

The rearrangement uses TRBV25-1 and TRBJ2-7. This CDR3 is 11 amino acids long. CDR1 MGHDK and CDR2 SYGVNS come from the germline V gene. The CDR3: CASSETYEQYF.

The chain links TRBV6-6 to TRBJ2-7; TCRdb picks TRBD1, but there is no DNA to check that call. Germline V gene sequence: CDR1 MNHNY, CDR2 SVGAGI (reference sequence). The CDR3 covers 12 residues. The CDR3 protein is CASSGHVYEQYF.

This sequence joins TRBV7-2 and TRBJ2-1; TCRdb designates TRBD2, a call that cannot be tested without DNA. Germline CDR1 SGHTA, CDR2 FQGNSA. This CDR3 has 19 residues. This chain's CDR3 is CASSLASPGTSGRVNEQFF.

The chain recombines TRBV29-1 with TRBJ2-3; TCRdb calls TRBD1, which cannot be checked without DNA. This CDR3 contains 13 residues. CDR1 SQVTM and CDR2 ANQGSEA come from the germline V gene. The CDR3 protein is CSVEQGSRDTQYF.